Following are 8 T cell receptor beta chains from one sample sequenced in a study of Graves' ophthalmopathy and Graves' hyperthyroidism. Amplified material comprised TCR beta CDR3 regions derived from RNA transcripts. HTBI primers were employed in first-round RT-PCR, then a second-round multiplex PCR followed. In TCRdb, the multiplex PCR reads were re-called with MiXCR into one record per CDR3 protein. The table lists 660,000 or so distinct CDR3 sequences, roughly 41% of them singletons, with roughly 3.5% in the top ten. Sequenced: peripheral blood. These receptors all come from an adult man with Graves' ophthalmopathy.

In this sample, this clonotype turned up many times. CDR3 bases: TGTGCCAGCAGTCAGGGGCCGGGGGAGCTGTTTTTT. Amino acids: CASSQGPGELFF. This chain joins TRBV2 and TRBJ2-2; the D gene is possibly TRBD1 (6 bases). CDR1 and CDR2 from the germline V gene are SNHLY and FYNNEI. V was cut by 5 bases and J by 8 bases, with 9 bases left in between. There are 12 residues in the CDR3.

Note on this clonotype: An end of the junction does not agree with germline; a read error may underlie this. J is TRBJ1-5 and V is TRBV7-3; the D gene is possibly TRBD1 (5 bases). The CDR3 loop spans 17 amino acids. Germline CDR1 SGHTA, CDR2 FQGTGA. The CDR3 sequence: CASSQEIGHEGNQPQHF. In DNA, the CDR3 is TGCGCCAGCAGCCAAGAAATCGGGCATGAGGGGAACCAGCCCCAGCATTTT.

This clonotype has ten or more counts. The chain links TRBV5-8 to TRBJ1-5; the match to TRBD1 covers 8 bases. With 2 bases clipped from V and 4 bases from J, the junction kept 5 bases outside the gene matches. CDR1 and CDR2 from the germline V gene are SGHTS and YDEGEE. The CDR3 length is 15 residues. The CDR3 DNA reads TGTGCCAGCAGCTTTTTCGGACAGGGTAATCAGCCCCAGCATTTT. It translates to CASSFFGQGNQPQHF.

Only a few counts were recorded for this clonotype. The genes are TRBV7-9 and TRBJ1-3; D may be TRBD1 (6 bases). Per germline, CDR1 SEHNR and CDR2 FQNEAQ (reference sequence). The CDR3 runs to 16 residues. With 5 bases removed from V and 0 bases from J, the gap between germline ends came to 14 bases. The CDR3 bases are TGTGCCAGCAGCGTGACAGGCCCTAGCTCTGGAAACACCATATATTTT. Amino acid sequence: CASSVTGPSSGNTIYF. Drawing the rest from reference TRBV7-9 and TRBJ1-3, the complete variable domain is DTGVSQNPRHKITKRGQNVTFRCDPISEHNRLYWYRQTLGQGPEFLTYFQNEAQLEKSRLLSDRFSAERPKGSFSTLEIQRTEQGDSAMYLCASSVTGPSSGNTIYFGEGSWLTVV.

The table lists this clonotype with many counts. The genes are TRBV7-9 and TRBJ2-2; no clear D. V gave up 2 bases and J gave up 4 bases, with 5 bases separating them. This CDR3 region has 13 residues. CDR1 and CDR2 (germline): SEHNR, FQNEAQ (reference sequence). The CDR3 bases are TGTGCCAGCAGCTTAAAGGTCACCGGGGAGCTGTTTTTT. This codes for CASSLKVTGELFF.

About this clonotype itself: The final CDR3 position lacks the conserved phenylalanine or tryptophan, pointing to a likely read error. The chain recombines TRBV19 with TRBJ1-1; D is perhaps TRBD1 (6 bases). Trimming pared 4 bases from V and 6 bases from J, leaving 15 bases between. Per germline, CDR1 LNHDA and CDR2 SQIVND (reference sequence). CDR3 length: 14 amino acids. The CDR3 DNA sequence: TGTGCCAGTAGTAGACAGGTTGGTATTTCTGAAGCTTTCTCT. Encoded protein: CASSRQVGISEAFS.

This clonotype was counted at least ten times. The chain uses TRBV5-1 and TRBJ2-7; possibly TRBD1 for D (5 bases). CDR3 length equals 13 residues. Germline V gene data show CDR1 as SGHRS and CDR2 as YFSETQ. V was trimmed by 0 bases and J by 6 bases, leaving 10 bases between them. The CDR3 DNA follows: TGCGCCAGCAGCTTGGGGACATTGGGCGAGCAGTACTTC. It encodes CASSLGTLGEQYF.

The rearrangement links TRBV10-3 to TRBJ1-2, with 7 bases that match TRBD1. Germline CDR1 ENHRY, CDR2 SYGVKD. Trimming removed 7 bases from V and 7 bases from J; junction bases left unmatched: 9. This CDR3 spans 13 amino acids. This chain's CDR3 is CAIKQTGPGGYTF. CDR3 nucleotide sequence: TGTGCCATCAAGCAGACAGGGCCTGGTGGCTACACCTTC.